This entry lists 9 T cell receptor beta chains sequenced from one sample in a study of Graves' ophthalmopathy and Graves' hyperthyroidism. Scientists amplified the TCR beta CDR3 regions from RNA transcripts. First-round RT-PCR relied on HTBI primers, and a second-round multiplex PCR came next. One entry per CDR3 protein results from TCRdb running MiXCR on the multiplex PCR reads. This table has 200,000 to 250,000 distinct CDR3 sequences, roughly 21% appearing once. Sequenced sample: peripheral blood. These receptors were taken from a woman in her 50s with Graves' ophthalmopathy.

The V gene is TRBV18, the J gene TRBJ1-5, with unresolved D. The length of the CDR3 is 13 residues. Germline CDR1 is KGHSH and CDR2 is LQKENI. With 3 bases removed from V and 5 bases from J, the gap between germline ends came to 8 bases. The CDR3 loop is CASSPSWDQPQHF. DNA for the CDR3: TGTGCCAGCTCACCCTCCTGGGATCAGCCCCAGCATTTT.

This clonotype was recorded a few times. The junction departs from germline at one end; a sequencing error may be responsible. The gene calls are TRBV6-2 or TRBV6-3 and TRBJ2-7; D remains ambiguous. The germline V gene has CDR1 MNHEY and CDR2 SVGEGT. The CDR3 totals 14 residues. The CDR3 region has the DNA TGTGCCAGCAAGTTTCTACAGAGGTCGAGCGAGCAGTGCTTC. Its protein product is CASKFLQRSSEQCF.

This clonotype was observed many times. The V and J genes are TRBV2 and TRBJ2-5, with D unclear. This CDR3 comprises 10 residues. V lost 7 bases to trimming and J lost 7 bases, with 7 bases between them. CDR1 and CDR2 from the germline V gene are SNHLY and FYNNEI. CDR3 loop: CASTGGTQYF. In DNA, the CDR3 is TGTGCCAGCACCGGTGGGACCCAGTACTTC.

This clonotype was detected ten times or more. The rearrangement links TRBV27 to TRBJ1-1, with D hard to call. The CDR3 contains 15 residues. The V gene's germline CDR1 is MNHEY and CDR2 SMNVEV (reference sequence). Between the trimmed V and J ends, which lost 3 bases and 4 bases, there was a span of 15 bases. CDR3 in amino acids: CASSLDVTGSTEAFF. In DNA form, the CDR3 reads TGTGCCAGCAGTTTGGACGTGACGGGGAGCACTGAAGCTTTCTTT.

This clonotype has at least ten counts. This chain connects TRBV11-1 to TRBJ1-5; possible D gene TRBD1, 6 bases. The germline CDR1 and CDR2 sequences are SGHAT and FQDESV (reference sequence). Trimming pared 3 bases from V and 1 base from J, leaving 16 bases between. The CDR3 consists of 17 residues. The CDR3 is CASSLGGPGASNQPQHF. The CDR3 DNA is TGTGCCAGCAGCTTGGGCGGTCCGGGGGCGAGCAATCAGCCCCAGCATTTT.

This clonotype was counted many times. The genes are TRBV30 and TRBJ2-7; D is unclear. CDR1 is GTSNPN, CDR2 SVGIG, per germline (reference sequence). The CDR3 length is 12 residues. The V gene lost 0 bases and the J gene lost 4 bases, with 7 bases spanning the gap. CDR3 protein: CAWSVHRYEQYF. CDR3 in DNA: TGTGCCTGGAGTGTACATCGATACGAGCAGTACTTC.

The chain employs TRBV3-1 and TRBJ1-6; 7 bases agree with TRBD1. Germline lookup yields CDR1 LGHDT and CDR2 YNNKEL (reference sequence). With V trimmed by 11 bases and J by 9 bases, 7 bases remained unmatched. The CDR3 totals 12 residues. CDR3 protein: CAGGQGVSPLHF. The CDR3 nucleotides are TGTGCCGGCGGGCAGGGGGTTTCACCCCTCCACTTT.

Many counts were recorded for this clonotype. The genes are TRBV6-1 and TRBJ2-7; D ambiguous. The V and J ends lost 2 bases and 3 bases respectively, with 8 bases between them. CDR1 and CDR2 (germline): MNHNS, SASEGT. This CDR3 comprises 13 residues. The CDR3 region has the DNA TGTGCCAGCAGTGAATTCGACCTCTACGAGCAGTACTTC. Protein sequence: CASSEFDLYEQYF.

This clonotype was found many times. This chain links TRBV5-5 with TRBJ2-7; either TRBD1 or TRBD2 may supply D (6 bases each). CDR3 length: 12 residues. V was pared by 0 bases and J by 8 bases, with 9 bases between. Germline V gene sequence: CDR1 SGHKS, CDR2 YYEKEE (reference sequence). DNA of the CDR3: TGTGCCAGCAGCTTGGTGGGGGGCCAGCAGTACTTC. It yields the protein CASSLVGGQQYF.